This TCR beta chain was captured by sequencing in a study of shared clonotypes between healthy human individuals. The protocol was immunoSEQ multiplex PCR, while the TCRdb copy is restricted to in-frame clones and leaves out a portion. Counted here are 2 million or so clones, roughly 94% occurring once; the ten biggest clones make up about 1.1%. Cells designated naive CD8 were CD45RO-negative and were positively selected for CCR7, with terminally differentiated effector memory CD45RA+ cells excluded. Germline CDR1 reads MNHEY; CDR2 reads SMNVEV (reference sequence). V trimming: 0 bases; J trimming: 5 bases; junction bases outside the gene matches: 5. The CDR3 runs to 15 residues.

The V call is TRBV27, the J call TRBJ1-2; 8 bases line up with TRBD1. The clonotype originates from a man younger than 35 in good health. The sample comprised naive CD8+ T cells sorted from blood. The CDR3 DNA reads TGTGCCAGCAGTTTATCGGCAGGGGGCATATATGGCTACACCTTC. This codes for CASSLSAGGIYGYTF.